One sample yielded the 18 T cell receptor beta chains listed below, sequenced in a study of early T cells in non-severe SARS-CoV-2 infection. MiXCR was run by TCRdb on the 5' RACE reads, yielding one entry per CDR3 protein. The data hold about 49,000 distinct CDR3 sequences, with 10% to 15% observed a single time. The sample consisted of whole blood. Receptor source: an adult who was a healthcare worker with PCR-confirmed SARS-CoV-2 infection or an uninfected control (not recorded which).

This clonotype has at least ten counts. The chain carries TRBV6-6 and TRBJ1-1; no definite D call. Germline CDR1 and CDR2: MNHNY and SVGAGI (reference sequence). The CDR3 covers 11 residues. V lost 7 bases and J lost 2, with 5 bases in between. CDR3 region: CASKVNTEAFF. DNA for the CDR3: TGTGCCAGCAAGGTAAACACTGAAGCTTTCTTT.

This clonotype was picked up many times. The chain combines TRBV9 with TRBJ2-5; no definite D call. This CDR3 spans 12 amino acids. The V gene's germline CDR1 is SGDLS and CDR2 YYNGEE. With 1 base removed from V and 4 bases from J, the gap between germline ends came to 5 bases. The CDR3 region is CASSVMGETQYF. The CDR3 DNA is TGTGCCAGCAGCGTAATGGGAGAGACCCAGTACTTC.

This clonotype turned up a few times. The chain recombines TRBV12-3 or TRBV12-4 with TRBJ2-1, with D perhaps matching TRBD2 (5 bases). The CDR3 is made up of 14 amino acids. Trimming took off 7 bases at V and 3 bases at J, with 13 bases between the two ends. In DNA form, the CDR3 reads TGTGCCAGCACCCCGGGAACAGTCTACAATGAGCAGTTCTTC. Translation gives CASTPGTVYNEQFF.

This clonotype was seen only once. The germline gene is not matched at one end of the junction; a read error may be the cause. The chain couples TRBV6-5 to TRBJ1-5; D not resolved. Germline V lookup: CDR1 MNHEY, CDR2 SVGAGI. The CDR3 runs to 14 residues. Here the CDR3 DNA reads TGTGCCAGCAGTGCACAGCATAGCAATCAGCCCCAGCGTTTT. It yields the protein CASSAQHSNQPQRF.

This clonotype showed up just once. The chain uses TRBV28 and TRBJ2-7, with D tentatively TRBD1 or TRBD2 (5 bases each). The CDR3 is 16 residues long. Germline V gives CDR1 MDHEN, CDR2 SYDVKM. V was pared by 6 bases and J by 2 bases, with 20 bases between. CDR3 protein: CASSSFQGDATYEQYF. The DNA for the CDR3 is TGTGCCAGCAGCTCTTTCCAGGGAGATGCGACCTACGAGCAGTACTTC.

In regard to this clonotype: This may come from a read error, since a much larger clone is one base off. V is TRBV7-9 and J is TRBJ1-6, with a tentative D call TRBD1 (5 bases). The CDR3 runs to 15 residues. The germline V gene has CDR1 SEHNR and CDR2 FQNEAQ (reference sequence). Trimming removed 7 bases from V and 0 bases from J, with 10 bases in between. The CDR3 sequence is CASTHRSSYNSPLHF. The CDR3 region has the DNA TGTGCCAGCACGCACAGGAGCTCCTATAATTCACCCCTCCACTTT.

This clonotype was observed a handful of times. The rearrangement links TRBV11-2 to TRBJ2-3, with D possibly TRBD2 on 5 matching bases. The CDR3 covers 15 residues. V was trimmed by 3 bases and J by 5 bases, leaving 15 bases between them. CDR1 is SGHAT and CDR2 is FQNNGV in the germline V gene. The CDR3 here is CASSLGEGDGDTQYF. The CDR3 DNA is TGTGCCAGCAGCTTGGGTGAGGGAGATGGAGATACGCAGTATTTT.

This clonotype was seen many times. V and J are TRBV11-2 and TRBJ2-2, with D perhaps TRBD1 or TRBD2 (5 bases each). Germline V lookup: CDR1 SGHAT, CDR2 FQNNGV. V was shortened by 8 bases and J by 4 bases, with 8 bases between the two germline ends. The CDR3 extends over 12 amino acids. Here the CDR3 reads CASGTVTGELFF. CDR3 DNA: TGTGCCAGCGGGACGGTCACCGGGGAGCTGTTTTTT. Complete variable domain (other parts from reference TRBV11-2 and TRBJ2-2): EAGVAQSPRYKIIEKRQSVAFWCNPISGHATLYWYQQILGQGPKLLIQFQNNGVVDDSQLPKDRFSAERLKGVDSTLKIQPAKLEDSAVYLCASGTVTGELFFGEGSRLTVL.

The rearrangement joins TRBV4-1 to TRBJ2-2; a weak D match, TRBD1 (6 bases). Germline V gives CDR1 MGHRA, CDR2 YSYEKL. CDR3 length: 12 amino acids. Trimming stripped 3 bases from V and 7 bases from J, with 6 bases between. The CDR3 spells CASSQTGGELFF. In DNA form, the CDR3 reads TGCGCCAGCAGCCAGACAGGCGGGGAGCTGTTTTTT.

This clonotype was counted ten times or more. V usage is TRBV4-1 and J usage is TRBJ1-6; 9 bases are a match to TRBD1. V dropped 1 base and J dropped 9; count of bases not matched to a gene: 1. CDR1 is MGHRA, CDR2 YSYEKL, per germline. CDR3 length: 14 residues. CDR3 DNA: TGCGCCAGCAGCCAAGGGACAGGGGTTTCACCCCTCCACTTT. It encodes CASSQGTGVSPLHF.

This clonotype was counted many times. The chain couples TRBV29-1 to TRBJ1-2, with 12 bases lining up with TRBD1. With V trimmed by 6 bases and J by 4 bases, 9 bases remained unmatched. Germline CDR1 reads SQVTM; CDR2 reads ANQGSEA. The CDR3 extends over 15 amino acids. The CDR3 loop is CSVESGTGGFYGYTF. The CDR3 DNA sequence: TGCAGCGTGGAATCCGGGACAGGGGGCTTCTATGGCTACACCTTC.

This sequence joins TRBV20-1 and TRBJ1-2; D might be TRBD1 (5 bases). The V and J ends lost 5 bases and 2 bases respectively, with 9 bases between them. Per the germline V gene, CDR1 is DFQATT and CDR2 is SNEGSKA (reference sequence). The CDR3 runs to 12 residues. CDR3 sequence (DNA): TGCAGTGCTGACAGCGGAAACTATGGCTACACCTTC. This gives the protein CSADSGNYGYTF.

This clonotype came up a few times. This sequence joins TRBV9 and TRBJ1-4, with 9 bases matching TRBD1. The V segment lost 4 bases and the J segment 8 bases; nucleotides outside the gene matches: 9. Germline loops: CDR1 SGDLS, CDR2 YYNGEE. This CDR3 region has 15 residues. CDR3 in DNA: TGTGCCAGCAGCCCGCGGACAGGGGCGGAGGAAAAACTGTTTTTT. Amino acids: CASSPRTGAEEKLFF. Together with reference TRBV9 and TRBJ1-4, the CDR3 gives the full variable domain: DSGVTQTPKHLITATGQRVTLRCSPRSGDLSVYWYQQSLDQGLQFLIQYYNGEERAKGNILERFSAQQFPDLHSELNLSSLELGDSALYFCASSPRTGAEEKLFFGSGTQLSVL.

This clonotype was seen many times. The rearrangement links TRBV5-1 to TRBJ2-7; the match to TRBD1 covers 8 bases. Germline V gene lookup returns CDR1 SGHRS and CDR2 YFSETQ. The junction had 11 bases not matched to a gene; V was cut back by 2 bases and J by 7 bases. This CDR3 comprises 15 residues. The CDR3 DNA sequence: TGCGCCAGCAGCTTCACTCTTCGACAGGGGAGGGAGCAGTACTTC. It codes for CASSFTLRQGREQYF.

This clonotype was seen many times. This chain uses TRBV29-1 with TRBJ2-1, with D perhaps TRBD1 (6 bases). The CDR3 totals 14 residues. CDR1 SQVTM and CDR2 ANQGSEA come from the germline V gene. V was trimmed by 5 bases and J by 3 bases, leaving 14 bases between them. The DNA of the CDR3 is TGCAGCGTTAGGGACACCCGGGGCTACAATGAGCAGTTCTTC. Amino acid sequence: CSVRDTRGYNEQFF.

CDR3 DNA: TGTGCCAGCAGTTTCTCCAGATTTTACACAGATACGCAGTATTTT. Translation gives CASSFSRFYTDTQYF. This sequence joins TRBV12-3 or TRBV12-4 and TRBJ2-3; no reliable D call. V was trimmed by 3 bases and J by 2 bases, leaving 12 bases between them. This CDR3 is built from 15 residues.

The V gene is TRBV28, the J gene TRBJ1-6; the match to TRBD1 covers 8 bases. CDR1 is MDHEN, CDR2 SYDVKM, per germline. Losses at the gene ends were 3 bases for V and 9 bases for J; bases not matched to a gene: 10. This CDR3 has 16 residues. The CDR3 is CASSLGLTGDTSPLHF. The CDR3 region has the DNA TGTGCCAGCAGTTTGGGGCTGACAGGGGATACTTCACCCCTCCACTTT.

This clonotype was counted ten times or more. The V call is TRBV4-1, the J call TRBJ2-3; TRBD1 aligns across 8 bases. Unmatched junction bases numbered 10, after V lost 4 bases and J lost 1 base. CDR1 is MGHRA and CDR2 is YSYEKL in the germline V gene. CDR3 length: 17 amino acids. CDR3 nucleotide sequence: TGCGCCAGCAGCCCCAAGGGCGCACAGGGGGGCACAGATACGCAGTATTTT. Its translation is CASSPKGAQGGTDTQYF.